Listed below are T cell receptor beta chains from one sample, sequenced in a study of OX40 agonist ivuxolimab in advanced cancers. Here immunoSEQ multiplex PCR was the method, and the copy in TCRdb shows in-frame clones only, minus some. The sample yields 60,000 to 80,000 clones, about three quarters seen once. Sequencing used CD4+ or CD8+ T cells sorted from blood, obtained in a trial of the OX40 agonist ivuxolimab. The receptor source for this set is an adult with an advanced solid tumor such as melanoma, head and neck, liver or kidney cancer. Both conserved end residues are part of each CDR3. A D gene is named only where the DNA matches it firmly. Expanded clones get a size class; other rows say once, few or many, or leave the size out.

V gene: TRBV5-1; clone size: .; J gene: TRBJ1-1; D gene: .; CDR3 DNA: TGCGCCAGCAGCCCAAGACAGGACTTGAACACTGAAGCTTTCTTT; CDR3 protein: CASSPRQDLNTEAFF
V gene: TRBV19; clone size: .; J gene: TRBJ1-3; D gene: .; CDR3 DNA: TGTGCCAGTAGTATCCGTTCTACTGGAAACACCATATATTTT; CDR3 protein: CASSIRSTGNTIYF
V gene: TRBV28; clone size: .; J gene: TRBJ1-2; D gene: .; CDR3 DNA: TGTGCCAGCAGTTTTGGCGCAGATGGCTACACCTTC; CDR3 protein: CASSFGADGYTF
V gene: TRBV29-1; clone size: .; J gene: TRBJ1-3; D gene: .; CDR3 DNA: TGCAGCGTTGAGTGGGGTTCTGGAAACACCATATATTTT; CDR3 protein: CSVEWGSGNTIYF
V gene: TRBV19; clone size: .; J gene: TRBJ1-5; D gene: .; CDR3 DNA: TGTGCCAGTAGTATAATGGACAGATATAGCAATCAGCCCCAGCATTTT; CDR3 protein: CASSIMDRYSNQPQHF
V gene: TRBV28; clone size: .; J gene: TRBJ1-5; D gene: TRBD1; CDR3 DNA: TGTGCCAGCAGTTACTCTGCCGGGACAGGGTACTCTCAGCATTTT; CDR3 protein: CASSYSAGTGYSQHF
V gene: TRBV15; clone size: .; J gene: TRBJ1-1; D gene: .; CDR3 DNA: TGTGCCACCAGCAGAGTGGGGAGGGGCATGAACACTGAAGCTTTCTTT; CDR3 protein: CATSRVGRGMNTEAFF
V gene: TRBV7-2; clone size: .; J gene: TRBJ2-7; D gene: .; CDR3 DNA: TGTGCCAGCAGCTTAGGGGAAAGAATCTACGAGCAGTACTTC; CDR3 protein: CASSLGERIYEQYF
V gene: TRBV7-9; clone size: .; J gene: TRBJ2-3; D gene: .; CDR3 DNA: TGTGCCAGCAGCTTAGGTCTAGGCCACAATCTCACAGATACGCAGTATTTT; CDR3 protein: CASSLGLGHNLTDTQYF
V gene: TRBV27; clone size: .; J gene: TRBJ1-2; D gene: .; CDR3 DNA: TGTGCCAGCAGTTTACGGGGGAGTCCTGGCTACACCTTC; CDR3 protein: CASSLRGSPGYTF
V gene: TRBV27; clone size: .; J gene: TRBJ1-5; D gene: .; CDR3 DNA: TGTGCCAGCAGTTTATCAAGGGATCAGCCCCAGCATTTT; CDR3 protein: CASSLSRDQPQHF
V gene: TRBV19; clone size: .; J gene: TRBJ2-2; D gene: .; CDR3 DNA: TGTGCCCTAGGCGGGGACTCGAACACCGGGGAGCTGTTTTTT; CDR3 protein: CALGGDSNTGELFF
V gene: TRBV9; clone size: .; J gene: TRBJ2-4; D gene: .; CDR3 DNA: TGTGCCAGCAGCCCAGCGGACCGAAAAAACATTCAGTACTTC; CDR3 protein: CASSPADRKNIQYF
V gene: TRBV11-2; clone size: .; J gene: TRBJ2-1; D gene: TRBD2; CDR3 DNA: TGTGCCAGCAGCCTGACTAGCGGGGCATACGATGAGCAGTTCTTC; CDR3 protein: CASSLTSGAYDEQFF
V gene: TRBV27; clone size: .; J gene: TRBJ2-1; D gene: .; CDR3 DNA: TGTGCCAGCAGTTTCCCCGGGCCGGATGAGCAGTTCTTC; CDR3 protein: CASSFPGPDEQFF
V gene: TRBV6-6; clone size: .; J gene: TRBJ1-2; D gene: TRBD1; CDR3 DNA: TGTGCCAGCAGTTTCCCGACAGGGACCCTCTATGGCTACACCTTC; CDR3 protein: CASSFPTGTLYGYTF
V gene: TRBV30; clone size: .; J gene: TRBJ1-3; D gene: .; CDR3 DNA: TGTGCCTGGAGTCCCGGTCATAGAAACACCATATATTTT; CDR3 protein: CAWSPGHRNTIYF
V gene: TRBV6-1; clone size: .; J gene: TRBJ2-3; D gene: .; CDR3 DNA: TGTGCCAGCAGTGAACGACAGAGCGTGCGTTACGATACGCAGTATTTT; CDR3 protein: CASSERQSVRYDTQYF
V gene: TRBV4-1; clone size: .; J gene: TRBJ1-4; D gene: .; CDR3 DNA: TGCGCCAGCAGCCAACCTTCACTAAGGCAGTTTAATGAAAAACTGTTTTTT; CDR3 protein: CASSQPSLRQFNEKLFF
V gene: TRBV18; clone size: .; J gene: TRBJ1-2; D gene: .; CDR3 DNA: TGTGCCAGCTCAGGCCGGGGGGGCTACACCTTC; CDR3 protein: CASSGRGGYTF
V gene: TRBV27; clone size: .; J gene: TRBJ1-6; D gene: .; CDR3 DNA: TGTGCCAGCAGTTTAAAGCCAGACTCCTATAATTCACCCCTCCACTTT; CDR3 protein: CASSLKPDSYNSPLHF
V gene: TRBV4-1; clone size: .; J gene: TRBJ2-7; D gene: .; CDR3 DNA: TGCGCCAGCAGACCCCCGGGGACGGTTGGCCACGAGCAGTACTTC; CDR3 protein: CASRPPGTVGHEQYF
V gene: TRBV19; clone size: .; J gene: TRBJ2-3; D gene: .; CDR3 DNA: TGTGCCAGTAGTCATTTGGCCAGCACAGATACGCAGTATTTT; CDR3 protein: CASSHLASTDTQYF
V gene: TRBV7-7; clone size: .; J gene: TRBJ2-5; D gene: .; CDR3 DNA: TGTGCCAGCAGCTTAGGCCATCAAGAGACCCAGTACTTC; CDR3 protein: CASSLGHQETQYF
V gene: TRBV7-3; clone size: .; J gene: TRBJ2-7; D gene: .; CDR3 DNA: TGTGCCATGCATTCGTGTCTGGTAGGGGGTTTCGAGCAGTACTTC; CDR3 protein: CAMHSCLVGGFEQYF
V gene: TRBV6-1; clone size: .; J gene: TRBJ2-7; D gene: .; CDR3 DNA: TGTGCCAGCAGTGATGGCGGGACCGCCTACGAGCAGTACTTC; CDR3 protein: CASSDGGTAYEQYF
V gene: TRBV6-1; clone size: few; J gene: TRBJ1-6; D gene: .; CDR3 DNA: TGTGCCAGCAGTGACAGATTTAATTCACCCCTCCACTTT; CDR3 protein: CASSDRFNSPLHF
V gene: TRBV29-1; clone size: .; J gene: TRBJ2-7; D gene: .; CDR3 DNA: TGCAGCGCCCGGACAGTCTCCTACGAGCAGTACTTC; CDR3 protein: CSARTVSYEQYF
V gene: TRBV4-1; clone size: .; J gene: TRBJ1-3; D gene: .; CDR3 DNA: TGCGCCAGCAGCCAAGCGGGCTCCGGAAACACCATATATTTT; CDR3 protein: CASSQAGSGNTIYF
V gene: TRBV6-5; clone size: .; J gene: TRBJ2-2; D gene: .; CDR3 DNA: TGTGCCAGCAGTTACTCTAGCACCGGGGAGCTGTTTTTT; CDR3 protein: CASSYSSTGELFF
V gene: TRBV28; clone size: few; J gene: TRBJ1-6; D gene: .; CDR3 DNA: TGTGCCAGCAGTTTAATGGGGTCACCCCTCCACTTT; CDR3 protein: CASSLMGSPLHF
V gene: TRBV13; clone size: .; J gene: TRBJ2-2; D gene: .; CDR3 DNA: TGTGCCAGCAGCTTAGGCAGGGGACGTCCATCTTCGCACACCGGGGAGCTGTTTTTT; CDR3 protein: CASSLGRGRPSSHTGELFF
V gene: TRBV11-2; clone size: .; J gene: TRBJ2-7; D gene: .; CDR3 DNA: TGTGCCAGCAGCTTTCTTGGACTGAACTACGAGCAGTACTTC; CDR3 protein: CASSFLGLNYEQYF
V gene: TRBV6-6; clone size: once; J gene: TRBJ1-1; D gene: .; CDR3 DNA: TGTGCCAGCAGTTACTCGCGGGCCTCTGAAGCTTTCTTT; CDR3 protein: CASSYSRASEAFF
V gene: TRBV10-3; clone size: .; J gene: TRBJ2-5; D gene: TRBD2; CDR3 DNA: TGTGCCATCAGTGAGATGTTTGGGACTAGCTTTTCAGAGACCCAGTACTTC; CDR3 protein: CAISEMFGTSFSETQYF
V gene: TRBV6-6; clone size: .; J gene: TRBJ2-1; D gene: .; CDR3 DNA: TGTGCCAGCAGTTACGGAAGCTCCTACAATGAGCAGTTCTTC; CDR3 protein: CASSYGSSYNEQFF